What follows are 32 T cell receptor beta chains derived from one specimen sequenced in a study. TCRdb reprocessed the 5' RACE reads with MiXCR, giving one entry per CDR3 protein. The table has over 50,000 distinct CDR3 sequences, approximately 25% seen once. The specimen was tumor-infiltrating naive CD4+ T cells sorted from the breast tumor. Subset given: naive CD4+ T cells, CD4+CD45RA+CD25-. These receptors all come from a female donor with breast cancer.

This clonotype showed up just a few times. CDR3: CASSLRSSLLDTQYF. CDR3 DNA sequence: TGCGCCAGCAGCTTGCGGTCCTCCTTACTGGATACGCAGTATTTT. The chain couples TRBV5-1 to TRBJ2-3; D is ambiguous. The CDR3 runs to 15 residues. V lost 1 base and J lost 6, with 15 bases in between. Per the germline V gene, CDR1 is SGHRS and CDR2 is YFSETQ. The complete variable domain, with remaining parts taken from reference TRBV5-1 and TRBJ2-3, reads KAGVTQTPRYLIKTRGQQVTLSCSPISGHRSVSWYQQTPGQGLQFLFEYFSETQRNKGNFPGRFSGRQFSNSRSEMNVSTLELGDSALYLCASSLRSSLLDTQYFGPGTRLTVL.

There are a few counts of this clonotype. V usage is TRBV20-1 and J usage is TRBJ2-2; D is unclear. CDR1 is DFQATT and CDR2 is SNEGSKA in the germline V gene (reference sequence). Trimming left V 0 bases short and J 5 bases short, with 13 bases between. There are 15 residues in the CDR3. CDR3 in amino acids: CSAREAAKRTGELFF. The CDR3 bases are TGCAGTGCTAGAGAGGCGGCTAAGAGAACCGGGGAGCTGTTTTTT.

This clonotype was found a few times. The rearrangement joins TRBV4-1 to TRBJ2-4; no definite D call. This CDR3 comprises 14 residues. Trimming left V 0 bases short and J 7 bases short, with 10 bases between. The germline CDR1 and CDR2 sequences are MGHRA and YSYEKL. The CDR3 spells CASSQEGGWNIQYF. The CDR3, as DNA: TGCGCCAGCAGCCAAGAAGGTGGTTGGAACATTCAGTACTTC.

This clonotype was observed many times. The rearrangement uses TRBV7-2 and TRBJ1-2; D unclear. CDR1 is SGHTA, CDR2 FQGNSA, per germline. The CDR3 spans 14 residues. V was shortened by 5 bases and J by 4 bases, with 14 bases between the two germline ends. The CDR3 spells CASSQHRSGYGYTF. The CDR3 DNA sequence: TGTGCCAGCAGCCAACATCGATCCGGCTATGGCTACACCTTC.

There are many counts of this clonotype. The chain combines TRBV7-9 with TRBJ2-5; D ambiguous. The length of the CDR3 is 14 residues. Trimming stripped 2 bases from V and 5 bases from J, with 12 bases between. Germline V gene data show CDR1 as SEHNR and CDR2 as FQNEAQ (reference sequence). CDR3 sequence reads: CASSLRLDGETQYF. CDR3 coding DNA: TGTGCCAGCAGCTTACGTTTAGACGGGGAGACCCAGTACTTC.

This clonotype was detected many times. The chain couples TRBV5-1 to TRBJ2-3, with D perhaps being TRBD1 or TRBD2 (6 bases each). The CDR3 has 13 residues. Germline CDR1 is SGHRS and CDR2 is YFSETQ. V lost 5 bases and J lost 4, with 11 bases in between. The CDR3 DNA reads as TGCGCCAGCAGTTTCGGGGGCGCAGATACGCAGTATTTT. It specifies CASSFGGADTQYF.

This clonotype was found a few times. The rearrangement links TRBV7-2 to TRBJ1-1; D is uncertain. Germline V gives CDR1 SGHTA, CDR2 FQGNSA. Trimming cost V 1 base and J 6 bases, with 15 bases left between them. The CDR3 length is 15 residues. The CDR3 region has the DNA TGTGCCAGCAGCTTAGACCCGGGGTTATTCGCTGAAGCTTTCTTT. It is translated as CASSLDPGLFAEAFF.

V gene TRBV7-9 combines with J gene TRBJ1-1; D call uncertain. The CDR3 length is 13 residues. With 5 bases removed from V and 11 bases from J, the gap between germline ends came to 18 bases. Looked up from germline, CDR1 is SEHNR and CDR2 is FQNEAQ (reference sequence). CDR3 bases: TGTGCCAGCAGCCCTCAGTCCTACAATCTCGCTTTCTTT. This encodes CASSPQSYNLAFF.

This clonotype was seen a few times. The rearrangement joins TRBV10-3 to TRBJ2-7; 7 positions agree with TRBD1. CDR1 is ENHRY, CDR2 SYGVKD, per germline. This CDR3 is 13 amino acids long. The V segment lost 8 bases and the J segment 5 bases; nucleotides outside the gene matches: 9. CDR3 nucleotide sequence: TGTGCCATCGGAACAGGGGCGAGGGACGAGCAGTACTTC. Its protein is CAIGTGARDEQYF.

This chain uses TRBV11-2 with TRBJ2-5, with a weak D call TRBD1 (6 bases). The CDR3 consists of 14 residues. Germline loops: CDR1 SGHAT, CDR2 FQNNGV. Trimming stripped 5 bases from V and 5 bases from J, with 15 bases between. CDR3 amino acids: CASSEQGLRETQYF. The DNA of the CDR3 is TGTGCCAGCAGCGAACAGGGTTTACGGGAGACCCAGTACTTC. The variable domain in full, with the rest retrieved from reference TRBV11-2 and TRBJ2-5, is EAGVAQSPRYKIIEKRQSVAFWCNPISGHATLYWYQQILGQGPKLLIQFQNNGVVDDSQLPKDRFSAERLKGVDSTLKIQPAKLEDSAVYLCASSEQGLRETQYFGPGTRLLVL.

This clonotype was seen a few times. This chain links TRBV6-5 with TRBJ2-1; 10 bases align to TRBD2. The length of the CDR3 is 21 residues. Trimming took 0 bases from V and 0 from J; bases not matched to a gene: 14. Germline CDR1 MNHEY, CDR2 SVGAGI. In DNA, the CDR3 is TGTGCCAGCAGTTACTCGGGGGCTACTAGCGGGACTACCCGCTCCTACAATGAGCAGTTCTTC. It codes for CASSYSGATSGTTRSYNEQFF.

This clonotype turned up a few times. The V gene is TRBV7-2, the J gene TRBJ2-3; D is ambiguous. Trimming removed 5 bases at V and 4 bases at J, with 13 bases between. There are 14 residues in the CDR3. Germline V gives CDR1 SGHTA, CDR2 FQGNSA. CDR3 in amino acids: CASSVRSKADTQYF. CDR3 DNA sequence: TGTGCCAGCAGCGTTCGTAGCAAAGCAGATACGCAGTATTTT. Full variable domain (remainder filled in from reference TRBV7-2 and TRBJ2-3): GAGVSQSPSNKVTEKGKDVELRCDPISGHTALYWYRQSLGQGLEFLIYFQGNSAPDKSGLPSDRFSAERTGGSVSTLTIQRTQQEDSAVYLCASSVRSKADTQYFGPGTRLTVL.

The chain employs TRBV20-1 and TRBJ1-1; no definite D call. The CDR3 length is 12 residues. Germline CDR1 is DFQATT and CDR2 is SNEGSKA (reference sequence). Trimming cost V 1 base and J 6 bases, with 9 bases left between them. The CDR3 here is CSARAGRAEAFF. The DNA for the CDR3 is TGCAGTGCTAGAGCCGGGAGGGCTGAAGCTTTCTTT.

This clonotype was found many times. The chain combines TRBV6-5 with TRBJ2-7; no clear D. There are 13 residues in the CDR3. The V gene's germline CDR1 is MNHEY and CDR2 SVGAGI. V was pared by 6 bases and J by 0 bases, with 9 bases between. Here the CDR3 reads CASRADGSYEQYF. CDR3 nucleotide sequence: TGTGCCAGCAGGGCCGATGGCTCCTACGAGCAGTACTTC.

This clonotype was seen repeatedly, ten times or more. In DNA, the CDR3 is TGTGCCAGCAGTTCCAATCCCGGGGGGGCGGGCCGACAGAACGAGCAGTACTTC. Translated: CASSSNPGGAGRQNEQYF. The rearrangement uses TRBV12-3 or TRBV12-4 and TRBJ2-7; 8 bases fit TRBD2. The CDR3 is 18 residues long. J was trimmed by 5 bases and V by 4 bases; bases with no gene match: 19.

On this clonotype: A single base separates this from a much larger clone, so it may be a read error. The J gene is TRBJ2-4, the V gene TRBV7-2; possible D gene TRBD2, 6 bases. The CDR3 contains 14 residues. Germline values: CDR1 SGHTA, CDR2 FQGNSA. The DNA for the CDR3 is TGTGCCGGCAGTTTAGCGGTAGCCAAAAACATTCAGTACTTC. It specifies CAGSLAVAKNIQYF. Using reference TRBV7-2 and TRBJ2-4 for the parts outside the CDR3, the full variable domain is GAGVSQSPSNKVTEKGKDVELRCDPISGHTALYWYRQSLGQGLEFLIYFQGNSAPDKSGLPSDRFSAERTGGSVSTLTIQRTQQEDSAVYLCAGSLAVAKNIQYFGAGTRLSVL.

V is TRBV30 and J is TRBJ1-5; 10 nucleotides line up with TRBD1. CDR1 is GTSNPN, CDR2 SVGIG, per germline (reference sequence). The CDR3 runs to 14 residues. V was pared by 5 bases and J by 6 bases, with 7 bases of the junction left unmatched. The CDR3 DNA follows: TGTGCCTGGGGCGACAGGGGGCTACGTCAGCCCCAGCATTTT. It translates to CAWGDRGLRQPQHF.

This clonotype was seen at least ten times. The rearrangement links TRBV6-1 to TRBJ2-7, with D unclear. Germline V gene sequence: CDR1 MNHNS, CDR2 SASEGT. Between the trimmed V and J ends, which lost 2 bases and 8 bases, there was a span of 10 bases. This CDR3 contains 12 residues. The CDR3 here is CASSEQRRQQYF. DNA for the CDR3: TGTGCCAGCAGTGAACAGAGGCGTCAGCAGTACTTC.

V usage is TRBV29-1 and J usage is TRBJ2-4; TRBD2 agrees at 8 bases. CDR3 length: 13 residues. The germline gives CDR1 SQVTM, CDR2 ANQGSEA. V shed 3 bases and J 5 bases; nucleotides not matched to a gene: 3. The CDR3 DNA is TGCAGCGTTGACGGGAGGGGAGAAAACATTCAGTACTTC. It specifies CSVDGRGENIQYF.

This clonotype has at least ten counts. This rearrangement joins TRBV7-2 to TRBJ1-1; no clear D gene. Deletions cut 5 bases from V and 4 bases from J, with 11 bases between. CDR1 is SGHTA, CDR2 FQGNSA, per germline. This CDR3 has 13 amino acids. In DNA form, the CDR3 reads TGTGCCAGCAGCCCACGGAGTACCACTGAAGCTTTCTTT. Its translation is CASSPRSTTEAFF. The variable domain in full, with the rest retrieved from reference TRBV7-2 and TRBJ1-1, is GAGVSQSPSNKVTEKGKDVELRCDPISGHTALYWYRQSLGQGLEFLIYFQGNSAPDKSGLPSDRFSAERTGGSVSTLTIQRTQQEDSAVYLCASSPRSTTEAFFGQGTRLTVV.

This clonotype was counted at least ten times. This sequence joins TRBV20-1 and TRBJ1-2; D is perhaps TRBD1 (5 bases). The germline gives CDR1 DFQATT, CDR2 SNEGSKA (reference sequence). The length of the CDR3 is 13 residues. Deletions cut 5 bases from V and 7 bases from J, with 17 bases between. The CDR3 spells CSAGTIGGFGYTF. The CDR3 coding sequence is TGCAGTGCTGGAACCATCGGGGGATTTGGCTACACCTTC.

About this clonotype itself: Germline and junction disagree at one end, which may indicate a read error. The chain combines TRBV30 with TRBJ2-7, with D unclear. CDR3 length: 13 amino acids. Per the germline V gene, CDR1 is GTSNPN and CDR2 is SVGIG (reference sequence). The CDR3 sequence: CARSKPSRGEQYF. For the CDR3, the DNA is TGTGCCCGGAGTAAGCCCAGTAGAGGTGAGCAGTACTTC. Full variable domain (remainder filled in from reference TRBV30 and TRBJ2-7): SQTIHQWPATLVQPVGSPLSLECTVEGTSNPNLYWYRQAAGRGLQLLFYSVGIGQISSEVPQNLSASRPQDRQFILSSKKLLLSDSGFYLCARSKPSRGEQYFGPGTRLTVT.

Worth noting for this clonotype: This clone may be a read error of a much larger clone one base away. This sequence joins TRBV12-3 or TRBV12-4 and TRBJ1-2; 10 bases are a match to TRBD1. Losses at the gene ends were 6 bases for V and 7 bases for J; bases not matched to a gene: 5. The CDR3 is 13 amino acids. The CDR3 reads CASRGQGTSGYTF. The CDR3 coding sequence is TGTGCCAGCAGGGGACAGGGGACAAGTGGCTACACCTTC.

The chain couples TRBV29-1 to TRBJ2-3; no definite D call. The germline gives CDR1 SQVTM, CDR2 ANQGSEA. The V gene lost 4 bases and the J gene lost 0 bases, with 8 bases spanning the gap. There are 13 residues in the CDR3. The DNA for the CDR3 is TGCAGCGTTGTTTTAGCTAGCACAGATACGCAGTATTTT. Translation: CSVVLASTDTQYF.

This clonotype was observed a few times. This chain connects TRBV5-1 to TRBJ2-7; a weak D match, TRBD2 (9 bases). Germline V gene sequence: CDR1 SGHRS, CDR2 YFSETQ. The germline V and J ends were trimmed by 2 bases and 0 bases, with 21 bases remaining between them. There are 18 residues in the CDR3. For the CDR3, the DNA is TGCGCCAGCAGCTTCGGCAGGGGGCTACTAGCGGGCTCCTACGAGCAGTACTTC. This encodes CASSFGRGLLAGSYEQYF.

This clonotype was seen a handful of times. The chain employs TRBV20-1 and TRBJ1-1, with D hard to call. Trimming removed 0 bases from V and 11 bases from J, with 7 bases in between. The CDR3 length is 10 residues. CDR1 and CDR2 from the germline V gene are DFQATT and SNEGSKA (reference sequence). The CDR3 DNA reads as TGCAGTGCTAGAGATGGACGGGCTTTCTTT. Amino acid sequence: CSARDGRAFF.

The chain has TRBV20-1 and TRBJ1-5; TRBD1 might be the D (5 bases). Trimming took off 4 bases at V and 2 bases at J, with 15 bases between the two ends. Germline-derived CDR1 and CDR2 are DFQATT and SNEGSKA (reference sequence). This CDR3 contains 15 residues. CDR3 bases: TGCAGTGCTAAGGGGCCCACTGGCGGCAATCAGCCCCAGCATTTT. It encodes CSAKGPTGGNQPQHF.

The DNA for the CDR3 is TGTGCCAGCAGCCCGCCTACGGGGGCGCCGCAGTATTTT. Translated: CASSPPTGAPQYF. The genes are TRBV13 and TRBJ2-3; D possibly matches TRBD1 or TRBD2 (6 bases each). V lost 5 bases to trimming and J lost 10 bases, with 16 bases between them. The CDR3 has 13 amino acids. Germline V CDR1 and CDR2: PRHDT, FYEKMQ (reference sequence).

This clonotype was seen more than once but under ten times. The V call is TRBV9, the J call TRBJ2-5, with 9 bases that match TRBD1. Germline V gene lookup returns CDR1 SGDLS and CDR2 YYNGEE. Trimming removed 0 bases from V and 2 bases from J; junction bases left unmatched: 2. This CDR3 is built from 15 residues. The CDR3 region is CASSVGGTGQETQYF. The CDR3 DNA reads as TGTGCCAGCAGCGTAGGGGGGACAGGGCAAGAGACCCAGTACTTC.

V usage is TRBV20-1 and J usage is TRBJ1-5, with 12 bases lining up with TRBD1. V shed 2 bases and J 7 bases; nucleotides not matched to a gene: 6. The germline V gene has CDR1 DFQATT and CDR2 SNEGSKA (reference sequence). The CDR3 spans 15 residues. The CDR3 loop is CSARRGQGAGQPQHF. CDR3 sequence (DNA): TGCAGTGCTAGAAGGGGACAGGGGGCCGGGCAGCCCCAGCATTTT.

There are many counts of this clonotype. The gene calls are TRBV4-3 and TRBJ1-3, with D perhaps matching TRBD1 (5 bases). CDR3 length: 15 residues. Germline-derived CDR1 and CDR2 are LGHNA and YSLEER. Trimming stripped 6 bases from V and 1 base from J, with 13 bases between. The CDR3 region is CASSQDKGSGNTIYF. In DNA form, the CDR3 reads TGCGCCAGCAGTCAGGATAAGGGGTCTGGAAACACCATATATTTT.

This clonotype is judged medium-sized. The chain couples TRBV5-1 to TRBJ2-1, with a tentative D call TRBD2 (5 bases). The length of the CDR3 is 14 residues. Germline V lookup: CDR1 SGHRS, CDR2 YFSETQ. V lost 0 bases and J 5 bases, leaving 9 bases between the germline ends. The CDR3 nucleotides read TGCGCCAGCAGCTTGGACGGGGTTAACAATGAGCAGTTCTTC. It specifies CASSLDGVNNEQFF.